One sample yielded the 21 T cell receptor beta chains listed below, sequenced in a study of T cell changes during pregnancy in multiple sclerosis. Only in-frame clones appear in the TCRdb table, and some are missing; sequencing was by immunoSEQ multiplex PCR. The data contain 70,000 to 90,000 clones, just over 90% of them seen just once; the ten biggest clones take up less than 0.85%. The sequences come from peripheral blood, collected in the second trimester of pregnancy. The receptors were sampled from a female donor in good health, enrolled as a control in a pregnancy study.

The chain carries TRBV4-2 and TRBJ2-5; 10 bases align to TRBD2. Germline loops: CDR1 LGHNA, CDR2 YNFKEQ. The CDR3 loop spans 17 amino acids. After removal of 1 base from V and 2 bases from J, the junction contained 7 bases not matched to a gene. The DNA of the CDR3 is TGTGCCAGCAGCCAAGTCGGAGGACTAGCGGCACAAGAGACCCAGTACTTC. Protein product: CASSQVGGLAAQETQYF.

The chain carries TRBV5-4 and TRBJ1-6, with D possibly matching TRBD1 (5 bases). This CDR3 has 16 residues. CDR1 is SGHNT and CDR2 is YYREEE in the germline V gene (reference sequence). The V end lost 0 bases, the J end lost 7 bases, and 14 bases lay between the germline ends. The CDR3 bases are TGTGCCAGCAGCTTGGGAGCAGGGCAGGGAAATTCACCCCTCCACTTT. Translating it yields CASSLGAGQGNSPLHF.

The CDR3 reads CASSQDWRVGNQPQHF. In DNA, the CDR3 is TGCGCCAGCAGCCAAGATTGGAGGGTTGGCAATCAGCCCCAGCATTTT. The chain is built from TRBV4-3 and TRBJ1-5, with D unclear. V lost 0 bases and J lost 2, with 11 bases in between. This CDR3 has 16 residues. Germline V CDR1 and CDR2: LGHNA, YSLEER.

The chain employs TRBV7-2 and TRBJ2-5; TRBD2 agrees at 7 bases. Germline CDR1 reads SGHTA; CDR2 reads FQGNSA. This CDR3 comprises 15 residues. J gave up 1 base and V 5 bases, and 7 bases lay outside the gene matches. DNA of the CDR3: TGTGCCAGCAGCCCGCAGCGGGGTGCCCAAGAGACCCAGTACTTC. Translation gives CASSPQRGAQETQYF. Drawing the rest from reference TRBV7-2 and TRBJ2-5, the complete variable domain is GAGVSQSPSNKVTEKGKDVELRCDPISGHTALYWYRQSLGQGLEFLIYFQGNSAPDKSGLPSDRFSAERTGGSVSTLTIQRTQQEDSAVYLCASSPQRGAQETQYFGPGTRLLVL.

This clone was found a few times. The rearrangement links TRBV5-6 to TRBJ1-1; 9 bases align to TRBD1. Germline V lookup: CDR1 SGHDT, CDR2 YYEEEE. There are 14 residues in the CDR3. The V and J ends lost 4 bases and 4 bases, in that order; junction bases with no gene match: 5. The CDR3 region is CASSRDRVSTEAFF. The CDR3 DNA reads TGTGCCAGCAGCCGGGACAGGGTTTCCACTGAAGCTTTCTTT.

The chain combines TRBV13 with TRBJ1-1, with D perhaps TRBD1 (5 bases). Trimming cost V 1 base and J 7 bases, with 10 bases left between them. Germline-derived CDR1 and CDR2 are PRHDT and FYEKMQ (reference sequence). This CDR3 comprises 13 residues. The CDR3 spells CASSLAAGFEAFF. In nucleotides, the CDR3 is TGTGCCAGCAGCTTAGCGGCAGGGTTTGAAGCTTTCTTT.

The chain carries TRBV9 and TRBJ1-1, with unresolved D. V dropped 0 bases and J dropped 6 bases, with 12 bases sitting between them. CDR3 length: 14 amino acids. Germline CDR1 reads SGDLS; CDR2 reads YYNGEE. For the CDR3, the DNA is TGTGCCAGCAGCGTAGCTACGAAGAGCGCTGAAGCTTTCTTT. This encodes CASSVATKSAEAFF.

This clone has a single count. This sequence joins TRBV21-1 and TRBJ2-7; the table's D call, TRBD1, has no DNA check behind it. TRBV21-1 is a pseudogene locus. CDR3 length: 12 amino acids. The CDR3, as DNA: TGTGCCAGCAGCAAAGAGTCCAGAAAGCAGTACTTC. It yields the protein CASSKESRKQYF.

This chain joins TRBV2 and TRBJ1-1, with D tentatively TRBD1 (6 bases). V was cut by 7 bases and J by 3 bases, with 15 bases left in between. Germline lookup yields CDR1 SNHLY and CDR2 FYNNEI. The CDR3 runs to 14 residues. The DNA of the CDR3 is TGTGCCAGCAACACAGGGAAATTGGACACTGAAGCTTTCTTT. Translation gives CASNTGKLDTEAFF.

In the case of this clone: The junction does not match germline at one end; this may be a read error. The rearrangement joins TRBV2 to TRBJ1-2; tentatively, D is TRBD1 (6 bases). Germline lookup yields CDR1 SNHLY and CDR2 FYNNEI. The CDR3 runs 18 residues. For the CDR3, the DNA is TGTGCCAGCACTGAAAGCCCGGCGACAGGTCGAAGGCCCTATGGCTACACCTTC. Protein product: CASTESPATGRRPYGYTF.

This chain links TRBV27 with TRBJ2-7, with 9 bases that match TRBD1. J was trimmed by 6 bases and V by 6 bases; bases with no gene match: 6. The length of the CDR3 is 13 residues. Germline CDR1 and CDR2: MNHEY and SMNVEV (reference sequence). The CDR3 is CASRYRGPSEQYF. Written as DNA, the CDR3 is TGTGCCAGCAGATACAGGGGGCCAAGCGAGCAGTACTTC.

The chain recombines TRBV6-6 with TRBJ1-5, with 11 bases lining up with TRBD1. Germline CDR1 MNHNY, CDR2 SVGAGI (reference sequence). The CDR3 runs to 14 residues. With 7 bases clipped from V and 4 bases from J, the junction kept 3 bases outside the gene matches. The CDR3 DNA follows: TGTGCCAGCACCAGGGACAGGGGGAATCAGCCCCAGCATTTT. It translates to CASTRDRGNQPQHF.

The chain has TRBV14 and TRBJ2-7; D possibly corresponds to TRBD1 (6 bases). Trimming left V 1 base short and J 2 bases short, with 12 bases between. Germline V gene sequence: CDR1 SGHDN, CDR2 FVKESK. The CDR3 totals 15 residues. The CDR3 nucleotides are TGTGCCAGCAGCCAAGCAGCGACAGGTACCTACGAGCAGTACTTC. Its translation is CASSQAATGTYEQYF. The whole variable domain, filled in from reference TRBV14 and TRBJ2-7, reads EAGVTQFPSHSVIEKGQTVTLRCDPISGHDNLYWYRRVMGKEIKFLLHFVKESKQDESGMPNNRFLAERTGGTYSTLKVQPAELEDSGVYFCASSQAATGTYEQYFGPGTRLTVT.

This clone was picked up one time. The CDR3 DNA follows: TGCGCCAGCAGCCAAACCGGGACAGGGCATTTGGATACGCAGTATTTT. Residues: CASSQTGTGHLDTQYF. The chain is built from TRBV4-1 and TRBJ2-3; 9 nucleotides agree with TRBD1. V shed 2 bases and J 6 bases; nucleotides not matched to a gene: 9. This CDR3 contains 16 residues. From germline, CDR1 is MGHRA and CDR2 YSYEKL.

This clone was found a few times. The rearrangement joins TRBV5-1 to TRBJ2-6, with a weak D call TRBD2 (5 bases). Trimming stripped 2 bases from V and 2 bases from J, with 11 bases between. The CDR3 covers 16 residues. The germline V gene has CDR1 SGHRS and CDR2 YFSETQ. The CDR3 nucleotides read TGCGCCAGCAGCTTTTACCGGGATACTGGGGCCAACGTCCTGACTTTC. Translating it yields CASSFYRDTGANVLTF.

This chain links TRBV2 with TRBJ2-7; D not resolved. Between the trimmed V and J ends, which lost 4 bases and 5 bases, there was a span of 12 bases. Germline V CDR1 and CDR2: SNHLY, FYNNEI. CDR3 length equals 13 residues. This chain's CDR3 is CASSADPTHEQYF. CDR3 bases: TGTGCCAGCAGTGCCGATCCAACTCACGAGCAGTACTTC.

The CDR3 DNA follows: TGTGCCAGCAGTTCCCGGACAGGGGACATATATGACTATGGCTACACCTTC. Translation: CASSSRTGDIYDYGYTF. The chain employs TRBV27 and TRBJ1-2; 9 bases are shared with TRBD1. The CDR3 spans 17 residues. From germline, CDR1 is MNHEY and CDR2 SMNVEV (reference sequence). Unmatched junction bases numbered 12, after V lost 4 bases and J lost 3 bases.

This clone was detected once. The rearrangement joins TRBV4-3 to TRBJ1-2, with 11 nucleotides matching TRBD1. J lost 5 bases, V lost 0 bases, and 8 bases had no gene match. The CDR3 length is 17 residues. Germline V gene lookup returns CDR1 LGHNA and CDR2 YSLEER. CDR3 region: CASSQDWGQGVRYGYTF. DNA for the CDR3: TGCGCCAGCAGCCAAGATTGGGGACAGGGGGTTCGGTATGGCTACACCTTC.

This clone was counted a few times. This chain joins TRBV7-9 and TRBJ1-1; 9 positions match TRBD1. The CDR3 contains 15 residues. The V gene's germline CDR1 is SEHNR and CDR2 FQNEAQ (reference sequence). V shed 5 bases and J 4 bases; nucleotides not matched to a gene: 8. CDR3 DNA sequence: TGTGCCAGCAGCATCGGACAGGGGTCGGGCACTGAAGCTTTCTTT. Its translation: CASSIGQGSGTEAFF.

The rearrangement joins TRBV21-1 to TRBJ1-2; TRBD1, the table's D call, lacks a check against the DNA. TRBV21-1 represents a pseudogene. The CDR3 totals 17 residues. CDR3 DNA: TGTGCCAGCAGCAAAGCGCTTTATTACAGGGGTAACTATGGCTACACCTTC. Translation: CASSKALYYRGNYGYTF.

The chain has TRBV23-1 and TRBJ1-4, with D perhaps TRBD1 (5 bases). Being an ORF, TRBV23-1 has a function that is uncertain. V was cut by 1 base and J by 8 bases, with 14 bases left in between. The CDR3 consists of 15 residues. CDR3 DNA sequence: TGCGCCAGCAGTCAATTTTTGCCTGGGGGGGAAAAACTGTTTTTT. Translated: CASSQFLPGGEKLFF.